This T cell receptor beta chain was found in a study of blood T cell repertoires in COVID-19. The table came from immunoSEQ multiplex PCR; TCRdb's copy has only in-frame clones and leaves some out. This table has about 210,000 clones, more than 80% appearing once. This CDR3 is built from 14 residues. Germline V gives CDR1 SGHTA, CDR2 FQGNSA. With 4 bases clipped from V and 8 bases from J, the junction kept 9 bases outside the gene matches. Sequenced: PBMCs or T cells enriched from blood (not recorded which). The clonotype originates from a man aged 40-50 years who had recovered from COVID-19. V usage is TRBV7-2 and J usage is TRBJ1-1; 8 bases fit TRBD1. The CDR3 sequence: CASSSYTRTGEAFF. The CDR3 coding sequence is TGTGCCAGCAGCTCCTATACGCGGACAGGGGAAGCTTTCTTT.